What follows are 27 T cell receptor beta chains derived from one specimen sequenced in a study of OX40 agonist ivuxolimab in advanced cancers. Some clones are missing from TCRdb's copy, which holds only in-frame ones; the method was immunoSEQ multiplex PCR. The sample has fewer than 55,000 clones; roughly 80% are singletons. The starting material was CD4+ or CD8+ T cells sorted from blood, obtained in a trial of the OX40 agonist ivuxolimab. The receptors come from an adult with an advanced solid tumor such as melanoma, head and neck, liver or kidney cancer.

The chain carries TRBV4-1 and TRBJ2-3, with TRBD1 identical over 10 bases. The germline gives CDR1 MGHRA, CDR2 YSYEKL. With 4 bases clipped from V and 5 bases from J, the junction kept 6 bases outside the gene matches. The CDR3 length is 15 residues. CDR3 coding DNA: TGCGCCAGCAGCCTCCTGGGACAGGGGAAAGATACGCAGTATTTT. Amino acid sequence: CASSLLGQGKDTQYF.

This sequence joins TRBV4-1 and TRBJ2-3; a weak D match, TRBD1 (6 bases). This CDR3 has 15 amino acids. CDR1 is MGHRA and CDR2 is YSYEKL in the germline V gene. Trimming left V 1 base short and J 5 bases short, with 13 bases between. In DNA, the CDR3 is TGCGCCAGCAGCCAAGTCGGGACAATCGTAGATACGCAGTATTTT. Translation gives CASSQVGTIVDTQYF.

The V gene is TRBV6-1, the J gene TRBJ2-7; D is perhaps TRBD1 or TRBD2 (5 bases each). Germline V CDR1 and CDR2: MNHNS, SASEGT. V was cut by 6 bases and J by 3 bases, with 15 bases left in between. This CDR3 contains 14 residues. CDR3 in amino acids: CASSPRDRIYEQYF. For the CDR3, the DNA is TGTGCCAGCAGCCCCCGGGACCGGATCTACGAGCAGTACTTC.

This sequence joins TRBV4-3 and TRBJ1-1; a weak D match, TRBD1 (5 bases). Germline values: CDR1 LGHNA, CDR2 YSLEER. This CDR3 has 17 amino acids. Deletions cut 1 base from V and 2 bases from J, with 17 bases between. The CDR3 sequence is CASSQAKGQGVNTEAFF. The DNA of the CDR3 is TGCGCCAGCAGCCAAGCTAAAGGCCAGGGCGTTAACACTGAAGCTTTCTTT.

The genes are TRBV7-9 and TRBJ2-7; 8 nucleotides align to TRBD1. Germline lookup yields CDR1 SEHNR and CDR2 FQNEAQ (reference sequence). Trimming removed 5 bases from V and 7 bases from J; junction bases left unmatched: 13. This CDR3 contains 15 residues. The CDR3 sequence is CASSDTPPGGYEQYF. Here the CDR3 DNA reads TGTGCCAGCAGCGACACTCCTCCAGGGGGCTATGAGCAGTACTTC.

The chain links TRBV6-5 to TRBJ2-1; 13 positions agree with TRBD2. The CDR3 spans 15 residues. The V segment lost 5 bases and the J segment 5 bases; nucleotides outside the gene matches: 3. Germline CDR1 and CDR2: MNHEY and SVGAGI. The CDR3 loop is CASSIGLAGDNEQFF. The DNA for the CDR3 is TGTGCCAGCAGTATAGGACTAGCGGGGGACAATGAGCAGTTCTTC.

The J gene is TRBJ1-1, the V gene TRBV29-1; unclear D gene. The CDR3 spans 11 residues. Germline V gives CDR1 SQVTM, CDR2 ANQGSEA. The V end was cut by 3 bases, the J end by 1 base, with 3 bases between. CDR3 DNA: TGCAGCGTTGACGGGAACACTGAAGCTTTCTTT. Translated, it gives CSVDGNTEAFF.

J is TRBJ2-1 and V is TRBV7-6, with 10 nucleotides matching TRBD2. The length of the CDR3 is 16 residues. Per germline, CDR1 SGHVS and CDR2 FNYEAQ. V trimming: 2 bases; J trimming: 7 bases; junction bases outside the gene matches: 8. CDR3 sequence (DNA): TGTGCCAGCAGCTTAATCAGCGGGAGGGAGGGGAATGAGCAGTTCTTC. It specifies CASSLISGREGNEQFF.

The chain couples TRBV7-9 to TRBJ2-1; 7 bases match TRBD2. Trimming cost V 7 bases and J 3 bases; bases outside gene matches: 6. The CDR3 spans 14 residues. Looked up from germline, CDR1 is SEHNR and CDR2 is FQNEAQ (reference sequence). The CDR3 here is CASKSSGIYNEQFF. The CDR3 DNA sequence: TGTGCCAGCAAGTCTAGCGGCATCTACAATGAGCAGTTCTTC.

The chain joins TRBV5-4 to TRBJ2-7; tentatively, D is TRBD1 (5 bases). CDR3 length: 13 amino acids. V was cut by 2 bases and J by 5 bases, with 11 bases left in between. CDR1 SGHNT and CDR2 YYREEE come from the germline V gene (reference sequence). CDR3 sequence (DNA): TGTGCCAGCAGCTTTACAGGTTTCGACGAGCAGTACTTC. Protein: CASSFTGFDEQYF.

The V call is TRBV6-5, the J call TRBJ2-7; a possible D gene is TRBD1 (5 bases). This CDR3 is 16 amino acids long. Trimming stripped 4 bases from V and 5 bases from J, with 21 bases between. Germline V gene lookup returns CDR1 MNHEY and CDR2 SVGAGI. The DNA of the CDR3 is TGTGCCAGCAGTTCCTCACAGGCAATTCCCCTCGACGAGCAGTACTTC. Encoded protein: CASSSSQAIPLDEQYF.

This clone was counted a single time. V gene TRBV7-9 combines with J gene TRBJ2-3, with 11 bases lining up with TRBD2. CDR1 and CDR2 (germline): SEHNR, FQNEAQ (reference sequence). V lost 1 base to trimming and J lost 0 bases; unmatched junction nucleotides: 9. The CDR3 length is 19 residues. CDR3 protein: CASSLGLAGGITSTDTQYF. In DNA, the CDR3 is TGTGCCAGCAGCTTAGGTCTAGCGGGGGGAATCACTAGCACAGATACGCAGTATTTT.

The chain carries TRBV11-2 and TRBJ1-1, with 7 bases aligning to TRBD1. Germline CDR1 reads SGHAT; CDR2 reads FQNNGV. The ends lost 5 bases at V and 6 bases at J; junction bases unmatched: 6. The CDR3 length is 13 residues. The CDR3 reads CASSPRQGAEAFF. In nucleotides, the CDR3 is TGTGCCAGCAGCCCTCGACAGGGAGCTGAAGCTTTCTTT.

The chain recombines TRBV7-2 with TRBJ2-5; tentatively, D is TRBD1 or TRBD2 (5 bases each). The DNA end is more similar to TRBJ2-7, so the J call may be wrong. The CDR3 spans 13 residues. Germline assignment: CDR1 SGHTA and CDR2 FQGNSA. CDR3 loop: CASSLWDGYEQYF. For the CDR3, the DNA is TGTGCCAGCAGCTTATGGGACGGATACGAGCAGTACTTC.

The genes are TRBV19 and TRBJ2-2, with TRBD1 matching over 9 bases. V lost 5 bases and J lost 6; bases outside the gene matches: 19. The CDR3 runs to 19 residues. Germline CDR1 LNHDA, CDR2 SQIVND (reference sequence). The CDR3 sequence is CASSPLPGQGKSYAGELFF. The CDR3 bases are TGTGCCAGTAGTCCCCTTCCGGGACAGGGAAAGAGTTACGCCGGGGAGCTGTTTTTT.

The chain is built from TRBV19 and TRBJ1-1, with TRBD1 as a possible D gene (5 bases). Between the trimmed V and J ends, which lost 3 bases and 6 bases, there was a span of 11 bases. Germline assignment: CDR1 LNHDA and CDR2 SQIVND (reference sequence). The CDR3 has 13 residues. The CDR3 nucleotides are TGTGCCAGTAGTATTGGGGCCGGATCTGAAGCTTTCTTT. This translates into CASSIGAGSEAFF.

This chain joins TRBV6-4 and TRBJ2-6; 8 bases fit TRBD1. Germline V gene data show CDR1 as MRHNA and CDR2 as SNTAGT. CDR3 length: 16 amino acids. V lost 5 bases to trimming and J lost 2 bases; unmatched junction nucleotides: 5. In DNA, the CDR3 is TGTGCCAGCAGTCCAGGGGGCTCGGCTGGGGCCAACGTCCTGACTTTC. This sequence encodes CASSPGGSAGANVLTF.

This chain connects TRBV9 to TRBJ2-2; 11 nucleotides line up with TRBD2. Germline assignment: CDR1 SGDLS and CDR2 YYNGEE. The CDR3 has 15 residues. The junction had 5 bases not matched to a gene; V was cut back by 3 bases and J by 7 bases. The CDR3 loop is CASSASGRNGGELFF. Written as DNA, the CDR3 is TGTGCCAGCAGCGCTAGCGGGAGGAATGGCGGGGAGCTGTTTTTT.

The rearrangement joins TRBV7-8 to TRBJ2-5; D gene unclear. The V and J ends lost 0 bases and 4 bases respectively, with 12 bases between them. The CDR3 loop spans 15 amino acids. Per germline, CDR1 SGHVS and CDR2 FQNEAQ. The CDR3 loop is CASSLASRSGETQYF. CDR3 bases: TGTGCCAGCAGCTTAGCGTCTAGGTCGGGAGAGACCCAGTACTTC.

V gene TRBV6-6 combines with J gene TRBJ1-1; tentatively, D is TRBD1 (5 bases). Germline CDR1 MNHNY, CDR2 SVGAGI (reference sequence). CDR3 length equals 13 residues. The germline V and J ends were trimmed by 4 bases and 4 bases, with 10 bases remaining between them. CDR3 amino acids: CASSSSGGTEAFF. CDR3 sequence (DNA): TGTGCCAGCAGTTCCTCCGGGGGCACTGAAGCTTTCTTT.

The chain is built from TRBV19 and TRBJ1-3; D may be TRBD1 (6 bases). V lost 6 bases and J 5 bases, leaving 20 bases between the germline ends. Per the germline V gene, CDR1 is LNHDA and CDR2 is SQIVND (reference sequence). The CDR3 extends over 16 amino acids. CDR3 sequence reads: CASSWGAGALRNTIYF. In DNA form, the CDR3 reads TGTGCCAGTAGCTGGGGGGCAGGGGCGCTCCGAAACACCATATATTTT.

V and J are TRBV6-1 and TRBJ2-3, with a tentative D call TRBD2 (6 bases). Deletions cut 2 bases from V and 1 base from J, with 7 bases between. The CDR3 totals 14 residues. Looked up from germline, CDR1 is MNHNS and CDR2 is SASEGT. The CDR3 nucleotides read TGTGCCAGCAGTGAACCGGGGGGCACAGATACGCAGTATTTT. Protein: CASSEPGGTDTQYF.

The chain combines TRBV5-8 with TRBJ1-1; TRBD1 is a possible D gene (6 bases). The V end was cut by 9 bases, the J end by 0 bases, with 18 bases between. This CDR3 comprises 15 residues. CDR1 is SGHTS and CDR2 is YDEGEE in the germline V gene. CDR3 sequence: CATPSDGTMNTEAFF. Here the CDR3 DNA reads TGTGCCACCCCTTCAGATGGGACAATGAACACTGAAGCTTTCTTT.

The rearrangement links TRBV6-1 to TRBJ2-7; D is undetermined. The CDR3 contains 15 residues. Trimming stripped 1 base from V and 3 bases from J, with 13 bases between. Germline V gives CDR1 MNHNS, CDR2 SASEGT. As DNA, the CDR3 is TGTGCCAGCAGTGAAGGTATGAAACCGGTCTACGAGCAGTACTTC. It yields the protein CASSEGMKPVYEQYF.

The chain couples TRBV9 to TRBJ1-3; D is uncertain. From germline, CDR1 is SGDLS and CDR2 YYNGEE. The CDR3 is 16 amino acids. Trimming took 4 bases from V and 0 from J, leaving 14 bases between them. The CDR3 coding sequence is TGTGCCAGCAGCCTCGGTTGGATTTACTCTGGAAACACCATATATTTT. Translated, it gives CASSLGWIYSGNTIYF.

This clone was recorded once. The chain employs TRBV4-3 and TRBJ1-5; 7 nucleotides align to TRBD1. The CDR3 is made up of 16 amino acids. Germline CDR1 LGHNA, CDR2 YSLEER. Trimming at V came to 0 bases and at J to 9 bases, leaving 11 bases not matched to a gene. The CDR3 DNA follows: TGCGCCAGCAGCCAAGATTGGGGGACAGTCCAGACGCCCCAGCATTTT. Translated, it gives CASSQDWGTVQTPQHF.

J is TRBJ2-3 and V is TRBV19; TRBD2 might be the D (5 bases). Germline V CDR1 and CDR2: LNHDA, SQIVND (reference sequence). The CDR3 runs 13 residues. The ends were cut back, 11 bases at V and 2 bases at J, with 14 bases in the middle. The CDR3 DNA sequence: TGTGCCGCCAGATCGGAGGACACAGATACGCAGTATTTT. Protein product: CAARSEDTDTQYF.